This section outlines one TCR beta chain sequence together with its context. The data were taken from a study of technical replicates of blood from several donors. The protocol was immunoSEQ multiplex PCR, while the TCRdb copy is restricted to in-frame clones and leaves out a portion. The sample yields 55,000 to 60,000 clones, just under 95% seen once. CDR1 is SQVTM, CDR2 ANQGSEA, per germline. Trimming left V 5 bases short and J 5 bases short, with 16 bases between. The CDR3 runs to 14 residues. The chain joins TRBV29-1 to TRBJ2-1; a possible D gene is TRBD2 (6 bases). Sequenced sample: PBMCs. This sequence was found in a human donor in good health. Some clones in this sample may be carry-over from other donors' samples. CDR3 loop: CSVWGMEGNNEQFF. CDR3 in DNA: TGCAGCGTTTGGGGGATGGAGGGAAACAATGAGCAGTTCTTC.